The clone carrying this T cell receptor (beta chain) has at least ten counts. The sample comes from a study of T cells after yellow fever vaccination. Turning to the study itself: When fractions had low cell numbers, they were prepared with SMART-Seq v4 Ultra Low Input.

Whole-study results and caveats: Boosting was followed by the reappearance of most primary-vaccination clones (roughly 95% CD4, 88% CD8). Sorted repertoires could include abundant contaminating clonotypes from bulk cells.

This CDR3 spans 15 amino acids. The V gene's germline CDR1 is GTSNPN and CDR2 SVGIG (reference sequence). V shed 3 bases, J shed 2 bases, and the junction held 3 bases outside the gene matches. The study made its TCR cDNA through 5'RACE template switching. That step introduced a universal primer site along with UMIs. TCRdb itself ran the 5' RACE reads through MiXCR, one entry per CDR3 protein. The sample has over 85,000 distinct CDR3 sequences, approximately 8.4% seen once. The sequence came from a man younger than 35 who received the YFV17D yellow fever vaccine. The sample consisted of CD8+ T cells not binding an NS4B(214-222) dextramer, sorted from PBMCs, taken less than 16 days after the first yellow fever vaccination. The gene calls are TRBV30 and TRBJ1-6, with TRBD1 matching 8 bases. The CDR3 region is CAWRGDRTYNSPLHF. In DNA form, the CDR3 reads TGTGCCTGGAGGGGGGACAGGACCTATAATTCACCCCTCCACTTT.